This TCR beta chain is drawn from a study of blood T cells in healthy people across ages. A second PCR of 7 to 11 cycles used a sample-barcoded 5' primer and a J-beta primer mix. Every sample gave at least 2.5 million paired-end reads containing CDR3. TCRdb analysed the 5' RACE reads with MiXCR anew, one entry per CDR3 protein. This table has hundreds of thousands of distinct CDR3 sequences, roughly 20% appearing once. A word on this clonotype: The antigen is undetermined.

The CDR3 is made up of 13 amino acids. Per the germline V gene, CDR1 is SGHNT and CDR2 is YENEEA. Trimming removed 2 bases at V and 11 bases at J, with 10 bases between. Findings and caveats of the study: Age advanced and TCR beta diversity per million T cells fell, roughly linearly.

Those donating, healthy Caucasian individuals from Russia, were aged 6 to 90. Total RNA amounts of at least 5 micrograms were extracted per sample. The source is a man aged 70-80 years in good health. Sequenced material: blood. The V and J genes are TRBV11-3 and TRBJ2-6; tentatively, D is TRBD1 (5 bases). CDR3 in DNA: TGTGCCAGCAGCTTACCGACAGTAGACGTCCTGACTTTC. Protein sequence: CASSLPTVDVLTF.